This section outlines one T cell receptor beta chain sequence together with its context. The data derive from a study of blood T cell repertoires in COVID-19. Study-level background: COVID-19 samples, acute and convalescent, were from the United States, Italy and Spain. Nucleic acid was either cDNA or gDNA, and it came from T cells, B-cell-depleted T cells, or PBMCs.

As handled by the study authors: Reference gene primer amplification in the assay estimated nucleated cell counts. Method: immunoSEQ multiplex PCR; TCRdb's copy keeps in-frame clones and lacks some. D and trimming come from the DNA, and the V and J calls and clone size come from that table. The table records 68,000 or so clones, about 84% of them present only once. J gave up 5 bases and V 3 bases, and 6 bases lay outside the gene matches. CDR1 and CDR2 from the germline V gene are LGHDT and YNNKEL (reference sequence). The CDR3 has 15 residues. This clonotype was sampled from a human donor in a cohort sampled during active COVID-19. The genes are TRBV3-1 (or the pseudogene TRBV3-2) and TRBJ1-3, with 8 bases fitting TRBD1. Sample: peripheral blood. The CDR3 protein is CASSQETGVRNTIYF. CDR3 DNA sequence: TGTGCCAGCAGCCAGGAGACAGGGGTTAGAAACACCATATATTTT.